The 22 T cell receptor beta chains presented below share a single source sample, sequenced in a study of CD8 T cells in Susac syndrome. The authors reverse transcribed 0.5 to 1 ug RNA with random hexamers. TCRdb re-analysed the immunoSEQ multiplex PCR reads in MiXCR, keeping a single row per CDR3 protein. Of some 180,000 distinct CDR3 sequences listed, approximately 94% are singletons. The specimen was CD4+ T cells from PBMCs. The receptors were gathered from a human donor in good health.

This rearrangement joins TRBV9 to TRBJ1-1; a possible D gene is TRBD1 (6 bases). Trimming removed 4 bases at V and 4 bases at J, with 23 bases between. Germline-derived CDR1 and CDR2 are SGDLS and YYNGEE. This CDR3 is 17 amino acids long. The CDR3 loop is CASSPSPTGRGFTEAFF. The CDR3 bases are TGTGCCAGCAGCCCCAGTCCCACGGGCAGGGGATTCACTGAAGCTTTCTTT.

This clonotype was counted between two and nine times. The chain links TRBV29-1 to TRBJ2-7; weak D call: TRBD1 (5 bases). The germline V gene has CDR1 SQVTM and CDR2 ANQGSEA. The CDR3 has 11 residues. Trimming cost V 3 bases and J 4 bases, with 7 bases left between them. The CDR3 coding sequence is TGCAGCGTTGATGCAGGGTACGAGCAGTACTTC. Protein product: CSVDAGYEQYF.

This sequence joins TRBV15 and TRBJ2-2; no clear D. There are 12 residues in the CDR3. Trimming removed 2 bases at V and 5 bases at J, with 3 bases between. Germline lookup yields CDR1 LNHNV and CDR2 YYDKDF (reference sequence). The CDR3: CATSRRTGELFF. Here the CDR3 DNA reads TGTGCCACCAGCAGACGGACCGGGGAGCTGTTTTTT. Full variable domain (rest looked up from reference TRBV15 and TRBJ2-2): DAMVIQNPRYQVTQFGKPVTLSCSQTLNHNVMYWYQQKSSQAPKLLFHYYDKDFNNEADTPDNFQSRRPNTSFCFLDIRSPGLGDTAMYLCATSRRTGELFFGEGSRLTVL.

V is TRBV2 and J is TRBJ2-1; D is unresolved. Per the germline V gene, CDR1 is SNHLY and CDR2 is FYNNEI. The CDR3 has 13 residues. V lost 6 bases, J lost 6 bases, and 12 bases lay in between. CDR3 region: CASSWSLVNEQFF. CDR3 sequence (DNA): TGTGCCAGCAGCTGGTCGCTTGTCAATGAGCAGTTCTTC.

The chain employs TRBV13 and TRBJ2-3; D ambiguous. The V end lost 5 bases, the J end lost 7 bases, and 10 bases lay between the germline ends. The germline gives CDR1 PRHDT, CDR2 FYEKMQ (reference sequence). This CDR3 comprises 12 residues. CDR3 protein: CASSPRHHTQYF. In DNA form, the CDR3 reads TGTGCCAGCAGCCCGCGACACCATACGCAGTATTTT.

This clonotype was observed once. J is TRBJ1-1 and V is TRBV29-1; possibly TRBD1 for D (6 bases). Germline CDR1 and CDR2: SQVTM and ANQGSEA. V gave up 5 bases and J gave up 5 bases, with 15 bases separating them. CDR3 length: 13 amino acids. CDR3: CSVQGWGETEAFF. In DNA, the CDR3 is TGCAGCGTTCAGGGGTGGGGAGAAACTGAAGCTTTCTTT.

The DNA of the CDR3 is TGTGCCAGCAGCCCAGGGGGCAGGAACACTGAAGCTTTCTTT. The encoded protein is CASSPGGRNTEAFF. The rearrangement joins TRBV3-1 to TRBJ1-1; 8 bases match TRBD1. Germline-derived CDR1 and CDR2 are LGHDT and YNNKEL (reference sequence). The ends lost 4 bases at V and 1 base at J; junction bases unmatched: 2. The CDR3 totals 14 residues.

This chain links TRBV6-5 with TRBJ1-3; D gene uncertain. Germline-derived CDR1 and CDR2 are MNHEY and SVGAGI. This CDR3 has 15 residues. The germline V and J ends were trimmed by 5 bases and 0 bases, with 11 bases remaining between them. The CDR3 DNA is TGTGCCAGCAGTAGTCGGCCAGACTCTGGAAACACCATATATTTT. It yields the protein CASSSRPDSGNTIYF.

The chain carries TRBV12-3 or TRBV12-4 and TRBJ1-2; D remains ambiguous. Trimming stripped 3 bases from V and 6 bases from J, with 11 bases between. This CDR3 has 13 amino acids. CDR3 sequence: CASSFGSFNGYTF. Written as DNA, the CDR3 is TGTGCCAGCAGTTTTGGGTCCTTCAATGGCTACACCTTC.

The rearrangement joins TRBV11-2 to TRBJ1-6; D not certain. Germline CDR1 reads SGHAT; CDR2 reads FQNNGV. This CDR3 spans 13 amino acids. V shed 4 bases and J shed 13 bases, with 14 bases lying between them. The CDR3, as DNA: TGTGCCAGCAGCTCCCGGACGGTCGCGCCCCTCCACTTT. Translation gives CASSSRTVAPLHF.

The V call is TRBV6-2 or TRBV6-3, the J call TRBJ2-7, with D possibly matching TRBD1 (5 bases). Germline CDR1 reads MNHEY; CDR2 reads SVGEGT. V lost 10 bases and J 2 bases, leaving 18 bases between the germline ends. The CDR3 extends over 14 amino acids. The chain's CDR3 is CATHPAGPTYEQYF. The DNA for the CDR3 is TGTGCCACCCACCCAGCAGGGCCGACCTACGAGCAGTACTTC.

This chain joins TRBV13 and TRBJ1-1; the D gene is possibly TRBD1 (5 bases). Trimming left V 5 bases short and J 7 bases short, with 23 bases between. The CDR3 runs 16 residues. Looked up from germline, CDR1 is PRHDT and CDR2 is FYEKMQ (reference sequence). CDR3 residues: CASSPFRVEGRDEAFF. CDR3 bases: TGTGCCAGCAGCCCCTTCCGGGTGGAGGGACGGGATGAAGCTTTCTTT.

The rearrangement links TRBV30 to TRBJ2-7; TRBD2 matches at 7 bases. Germline V gene data show CDR1 as GTSNPN and CDR2 as SVGIG (reference sequence). There are 14 residues in the CDR3. V shed 5 bases and J 0 bases; nucleotides not matched to a gene: 7. The chain's CDR3 is CAWAPSGRSYEQYF. The CDR3 DNA sequence: TGTGCCTGGGCCCCTAGCGGACGCTCCTACGAGCAGTACTTC.

The rearrangement uses TRBV2 and TRBJ2-7; no clear D gene. Germline V gene data show CDR1 as SNHLY and CDR2 as FYNNEI. This CDR3 has 14 residues. V was pared by 8 bases and J by 7 bases, with 21 bases between. Here the CDR3 reads CASGRGSTSLEQYF. Here the CDR3 DNA reads TGTGCCAGCGGCCGCGGCTCGACCTCTCTAGAGCAGTACTTC.

The chain uses TRBV30 and TRBJ1-1, with no clear D. Per the germline V gene, CDR1 is GTSNPN and CDR2 is SVGIG (reference sequence). V lost 4 bases and J lost 5, with 8 bases in between. This CDR3 contains 11 residues. CDR3 residues: CAWKGVTEAFF. CDR3 DNA sequence: TGTGCCTGGAAGGGAGTAACTGAAGCTTTCTTT. The whole variable domain, remainder taken from reference TRBV30 and TRBJ1-1, is SQTIHQWPATLVQPVGSPLSLECTVEGTSNPNLYWYRQAAGRGLQLLFYSVGIGQISSEVPQNLSASRPQDRQFILSSKKLLLSDSGFYLCAWKGVTEAFFGQGTRLTVV.

The rearrangement links TRBV2 to TRBJ2-2; the match to TRBD2 covers 8 bases. The CDR3 has 14 amino acids. Germline CDR1 reads SNHLY; CDR2 reads FYNNEI. V shed 6 bases, J shed 6 bases, and the junction held 6 bases outside the gene matches. This CDR3 is CASRGLVKAGELFF. CDR3 bases: TGTGCCAGCAGGGGACTAGTAAAGGCCGGGGAGCTGTTTTTT.

The chain employs TRBV6-6 and TRBJ1-1; D is unresolved. The V gene lost 11 bases and the J gene lost 6 bases, with 13 bases spanning the gap. The CDR3 spans 11 residues. Germline V lookup: CDR1 MNHNY, CDR2 SVGAGI (reference sequence). CDR3 residues: CASNGMAEAFF. In DNA, the CDR3 is TGTGCCTCCAACGGGATGGCTGAAGCTTTCTTT.

V and J are TRBV7-3 and TRBJ2-1; 8 nucleotides align to TRBD2. The V gene's germline CDR1 is SGHTA and CDR2 FQGTGA. The CDR3 runs 14 residues. V lost 6 bases and J lost 6; bases outside the gene matches: 7. The CDR3 nucleotides are TGTGCCAGCAGTCTCGGACTAGCAGTCAATGAGCAGTTCTTC. Amino acid sequence: CASSLGLAVNEQFF.

The chain uses TRBV27 and TRBJ1-5; no clear D gene. Germline CDR1 reads MNHEY; CDR2 reads SMNVEV (reference sequence). V was clipped by 1 base and J by 3 bases, with 13 bases between them. The CDR3 sequence is 16 residues long. Written as DNA, the CDR3 is TGTGCCAGCAGTTTATTCGGGGTTCTCCCCAATCAGCCCCAGCATTTT. This translates into CASSLFGVLPNQPQHF.

The chain recombines TRBV5-1 with TRBJ2-2, with 12 positions matching TRBD2. With V trimmed by 1 base and J by 11 bases, 9 bases remained unmatched. CDR1 is SGHRS and CDR2 is YFSETQ in the germline V gene. The CDR3 has 16 amino acids. CDR3 residues: CASSLTPGLAGPELFF. DNA for the CDR3: TGCGCCAGCAGCTTGACCCCAGGACTAGCGGGACCTGAGCTGTTTTTT. Full variable domain (missing parts from reference TRBV5-1 and TRBJ2-2): KAGVTQTPRYLIKTRGQQVTLSCSPISGHRSVSWYQQTPGQGLQFLFEYFSETQRNKGNFPGRFSGRQFSNSRSEMNVSTLELGDSALYLCASSLTPGLAGPELFFGEGSRLTVL.

The count of this clonotype is one. V and J are TRBV6-5 and TRBJ2-1; 10 nucleotides align to TRBD2. The V segment lost 7 bases and the J segment 6 bases; nucleotides outside the gene matches: 9. CDR3 length: 15 residues. The germline V gene has CDR1 MNHEY and CDR2 SVGAGI. CDR3 protein: CASKREGHGANEQFF. CDR3 coding DNA: TGTGCCAGCAAGCGGGAGGGTCATGGGGCCAATGAGCAGTTCTTC.

This clonotype was seen only a few times. This chain uses TRBV2 with TRBJ2-5; the D is unclear. V lost 8 bases and J lost 2, with 3 bases in between. This CDR3 is 10 amino acids long. Germline-derived CDR1 and CDR2 are SNHLY and FYNNEI. The CDR3 loop is CASGQETQYF. The CDR3, as DNA: TGTGCCAGCGGTCAAGAGACCCAGTACTTC.